This T cell receptor beta chain derives from a study of PD-1 blockade in classical Hodgkin lymphoma. The germline V gene has CDR1 SEHNR and CDR2 FQNEAQ (reference sequence). The CDR3 sequence is 13 residues long. V lost 10 bases, J lost 1 base, and 14 bases lay in between. The time point here: newly diagnosed, previously untreated cHL patient sample. The table came from immunoSEQ multiplex PCR; TCRdb's copy has only in-frame clones and leaves some out. The table includes tens of thousands of clones, approximately 95% detected once. This clonotype was sampled from a human donor with classical Hodgkin lymphoma. The sample comprised peripheral blood mononuclear cells (PBMCs). The chain is built from TRBV7-9 and TRBJ2-7, with a possible D match to TRBD2 (5 bases). DNA for the CDR3: TGTGCCACCAAACCCCCGGGATCCTACGAGCAGTACTTC. It yields the protein CATKPPGSYEQYF.